What follows is one T cell receptor (beta chain) and its context. The entry originates in a study of blood T cell repertoires in COVID-19. In the study overall: PBMCs, B-cell-depleted T cells, or T cells provided the cDNA or gDNA that made up the material.

This CDR3 comprises 15 residues. V shed 0 bases and J shed 4 bases, with 11 bases lying between them. In germline, CDR1 is SGDLS, CDR2 YYNGEE. Sequencing was performed with immunoSEQ multiplex PCR; in TCRdb, only in-frame clones are kept and a portion is missing. The table records around 200,000 clones, under 90% of them present only once. The clonotype was recovered from a man younger than 40 with active or convalescent COVID-19. The chain employs TRBV9 and TRBJ2-1, with D maybe TRBD1 (5 bases). The sequenced sample consisted of peripheral blood. The CDR3 coding sequence is TGTGCCAGCAGCGTAGCAAAGACAGTTTACAATGAGCAGTTCTTC. Translated: CASSVAKTVYNEQFF.